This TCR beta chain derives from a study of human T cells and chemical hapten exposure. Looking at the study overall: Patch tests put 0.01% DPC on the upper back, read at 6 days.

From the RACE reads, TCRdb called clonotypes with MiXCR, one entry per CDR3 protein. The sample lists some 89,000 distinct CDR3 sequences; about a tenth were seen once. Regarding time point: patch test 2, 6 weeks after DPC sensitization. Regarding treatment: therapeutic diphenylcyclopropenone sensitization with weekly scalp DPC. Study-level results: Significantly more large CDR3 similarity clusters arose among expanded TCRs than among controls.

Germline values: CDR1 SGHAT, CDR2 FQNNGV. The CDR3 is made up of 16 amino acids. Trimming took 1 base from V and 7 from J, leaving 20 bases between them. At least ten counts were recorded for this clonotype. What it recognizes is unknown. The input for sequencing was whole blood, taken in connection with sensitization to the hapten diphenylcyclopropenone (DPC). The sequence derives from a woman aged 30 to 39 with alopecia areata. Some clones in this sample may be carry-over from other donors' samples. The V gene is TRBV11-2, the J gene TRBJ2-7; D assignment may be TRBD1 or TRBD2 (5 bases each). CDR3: CASSLVRDPLGREQYF. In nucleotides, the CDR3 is TGTGCCAGCAGCTTAGTTCGGGACCCCCTTGGACGGGAGCAGTACTTC. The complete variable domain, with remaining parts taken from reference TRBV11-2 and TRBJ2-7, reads EAGVAQSPRYKIIEKRQSVAFWCNPISGHATLYWYQQILGQGPKLLIQFQNNGVVDDSQLPKDRFSAERLKGVDSTLKIQPAKLEDSAVYLCASSLVRDPLGREQYFGPGTRLTVT.